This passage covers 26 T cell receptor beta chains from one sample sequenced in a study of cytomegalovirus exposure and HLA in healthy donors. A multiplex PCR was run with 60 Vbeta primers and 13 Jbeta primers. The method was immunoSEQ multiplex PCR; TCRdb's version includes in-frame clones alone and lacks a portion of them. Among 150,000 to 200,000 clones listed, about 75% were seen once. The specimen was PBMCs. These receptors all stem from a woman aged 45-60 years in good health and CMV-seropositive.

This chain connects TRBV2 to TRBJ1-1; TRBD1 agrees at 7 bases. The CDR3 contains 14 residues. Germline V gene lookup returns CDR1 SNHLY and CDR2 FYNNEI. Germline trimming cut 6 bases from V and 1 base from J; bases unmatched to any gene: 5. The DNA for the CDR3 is TGTGCCAGCAGCAATCGACAGGGGAACACTGAAGCTTTCTTT. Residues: CASSNRQGNTEAFF.

The DNA of the CDR3 is TGTGCCAGCAGTGCAGGGATCAATCAGCCCCAGCATTTT. This translates into CASSAGINQPQHF. The rearrangement joins TRBV2 to TRBJ1-5; maybe TRBD1 (5 bases). Trimming pared 4 bases from V and 3 bases from J, leaving 7 bases between. CDR1 is SNHLY and CDR2 is FYNNEI in the germline V gene. The CDR3 sequence is 13 residues long.

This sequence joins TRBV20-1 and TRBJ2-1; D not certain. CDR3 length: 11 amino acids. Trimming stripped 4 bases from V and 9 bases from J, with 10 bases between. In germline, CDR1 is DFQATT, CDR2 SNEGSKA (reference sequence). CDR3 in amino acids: CSATRSVEQFF. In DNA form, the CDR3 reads TGCAGTGCTACACGGAGCGTTGAGCAGTTCTTC.

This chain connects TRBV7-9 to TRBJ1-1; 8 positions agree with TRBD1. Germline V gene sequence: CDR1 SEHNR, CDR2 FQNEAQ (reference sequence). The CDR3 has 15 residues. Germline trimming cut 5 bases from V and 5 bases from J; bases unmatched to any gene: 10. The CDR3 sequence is CASSPRQGLGTEAFF. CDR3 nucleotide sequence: TGTGCCAGCAGCCCGCGACAGGGGCTCGGAACTGAAGCTTTCTTT.

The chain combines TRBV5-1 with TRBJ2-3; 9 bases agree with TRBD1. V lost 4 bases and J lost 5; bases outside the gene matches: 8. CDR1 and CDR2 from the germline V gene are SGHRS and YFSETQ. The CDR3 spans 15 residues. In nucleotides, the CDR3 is TGCGCCAGCAGCCGGGCGGACAGGGGAGAAGATACGCAGTATTTT. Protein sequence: CASSRADRGEDTQYF.

CDR3 residues: CASSLLPGDEKLFF. In nucleotides, the CDR3 is TGCGCCAGCAGCTTGCTGCCAGGGGATGAAAAACTGTTTTTT. V usage is TRBV5-1 and J usage is TRBJ1-4; D is perhaps TRBD1 (6 bases). Trimming pared 1 base from V and 6 bases from J, leaving 10 bases between. Per the germline V gene, CDR1 is SGHRS and CDR2 is YFSETQ. CDR3 length equals 14 residues.

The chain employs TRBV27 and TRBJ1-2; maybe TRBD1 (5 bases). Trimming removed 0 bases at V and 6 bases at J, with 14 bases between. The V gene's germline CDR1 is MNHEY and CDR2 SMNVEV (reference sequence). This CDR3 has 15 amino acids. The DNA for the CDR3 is TGTGCCAGCAGTTTATCGCTTAGCCAGGGCGATGGCTACACCTTC. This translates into CASSLSLSQGDGYTF.

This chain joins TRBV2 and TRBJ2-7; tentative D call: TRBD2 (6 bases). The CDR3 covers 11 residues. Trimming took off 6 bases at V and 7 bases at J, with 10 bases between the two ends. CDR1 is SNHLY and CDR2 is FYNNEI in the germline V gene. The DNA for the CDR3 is TGTGCCAGCAGAGGGGAGGAGGAGCAGTACTTC. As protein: CASRGEEEQYF.

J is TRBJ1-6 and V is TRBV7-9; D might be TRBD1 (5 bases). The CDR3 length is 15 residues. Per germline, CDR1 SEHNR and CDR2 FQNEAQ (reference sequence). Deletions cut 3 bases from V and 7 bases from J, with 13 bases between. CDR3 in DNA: TGTGCCAGCAGCTTTCTCGGACATTTCAATTCACCCCTCCACTTT. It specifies CASSFLGHFNSPLHF. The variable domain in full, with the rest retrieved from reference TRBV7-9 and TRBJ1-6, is DTGVSQNPRHKITKRGQNVTFRCDPISEHNRLYWYRQTLGQGPEFLTYFQNEAQLEKSRLLSDRFSAERPKGSFSTLEIQRTEQGDSAMYLCASSFLGHFNSPLHFGNGTRLTVT.

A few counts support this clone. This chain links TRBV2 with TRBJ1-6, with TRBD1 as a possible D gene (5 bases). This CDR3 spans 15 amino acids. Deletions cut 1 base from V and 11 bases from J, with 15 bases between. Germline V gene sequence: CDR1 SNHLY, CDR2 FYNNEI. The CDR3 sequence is CASSEGGRAAAPLHF. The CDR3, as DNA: TGTGCCAGCAGTGAAGGCGGCAGGGCCGCCGCACCCCTCCACTTT.

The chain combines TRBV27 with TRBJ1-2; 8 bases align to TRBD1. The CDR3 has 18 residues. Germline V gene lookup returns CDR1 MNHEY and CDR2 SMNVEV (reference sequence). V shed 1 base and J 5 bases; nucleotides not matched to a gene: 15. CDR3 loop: CASSLLRGGTGRGYGYTF. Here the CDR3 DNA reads TGTGCCAGCAGTTTATTACGAGGGGGGACAGGAAGAGGGTATGGCTACACCTTC.

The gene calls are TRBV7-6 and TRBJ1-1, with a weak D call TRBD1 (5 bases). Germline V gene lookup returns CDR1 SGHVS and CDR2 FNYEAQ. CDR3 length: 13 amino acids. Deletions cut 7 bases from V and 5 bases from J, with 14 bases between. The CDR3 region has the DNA TGTGCCAGCATAGGGTCCGGGGGGACTGAAGCTTTCTTT. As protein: CASIGSGGTEAFF.

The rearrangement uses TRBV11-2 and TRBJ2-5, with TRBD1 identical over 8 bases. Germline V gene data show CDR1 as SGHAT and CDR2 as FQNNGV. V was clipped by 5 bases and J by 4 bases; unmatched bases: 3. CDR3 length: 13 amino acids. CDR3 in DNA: TGTGCCAGCAGCCGCGACAGGGGAGAGACCCAGTACTTC. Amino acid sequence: CASSRDRGETQYF.

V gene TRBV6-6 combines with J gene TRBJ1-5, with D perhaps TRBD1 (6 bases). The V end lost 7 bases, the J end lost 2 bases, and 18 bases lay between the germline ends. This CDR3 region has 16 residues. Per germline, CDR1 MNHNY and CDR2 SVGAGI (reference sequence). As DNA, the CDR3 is TGTGCCAGCACCCACGGGGGGGAGGGGGGCAATCAGCCCCAGCATTTT. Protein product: CASTHGGEGGNQPQHF.

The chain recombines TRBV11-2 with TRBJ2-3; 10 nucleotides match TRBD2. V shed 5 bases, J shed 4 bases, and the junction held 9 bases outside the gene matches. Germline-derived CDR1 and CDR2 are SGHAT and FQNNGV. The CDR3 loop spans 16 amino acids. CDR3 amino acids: CASSPRLAGYSDTQYF. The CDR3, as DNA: TGTGCCAGCAGCCCAAGACTAGCGGGTTACTCAGATACGCAGTATTTT.

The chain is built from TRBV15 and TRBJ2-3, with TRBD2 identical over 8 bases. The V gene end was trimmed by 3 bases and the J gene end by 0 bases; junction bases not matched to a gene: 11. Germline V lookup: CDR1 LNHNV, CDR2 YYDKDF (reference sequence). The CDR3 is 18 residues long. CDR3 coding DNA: TGTGCCACCAGCAGTGGGAGGAGAGCTAGCGGGAGCACAGATACGCAGTATTTT. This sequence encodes CATSSGRRASGSTDTQYF. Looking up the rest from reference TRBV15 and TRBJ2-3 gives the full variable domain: DAMVIQNPRYQVTQFGKPVTLSCSQTLNHNVMYWYQQKSSQAPKLLFHYYDKDFNNEADTPDNFQSRRPNTSFCFLDIRSPGLGDTAMYLCATSSGRRASGSTDTQYFGPGTRLTVL.

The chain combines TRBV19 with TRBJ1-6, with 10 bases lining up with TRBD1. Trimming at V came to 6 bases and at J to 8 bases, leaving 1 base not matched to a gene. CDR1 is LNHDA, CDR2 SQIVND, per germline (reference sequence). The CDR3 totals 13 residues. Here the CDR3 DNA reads TGTGCCAGTAGCGGGACAGGGGATTCACCCCTCCACTTT. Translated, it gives CASSGTGDSPLHF.

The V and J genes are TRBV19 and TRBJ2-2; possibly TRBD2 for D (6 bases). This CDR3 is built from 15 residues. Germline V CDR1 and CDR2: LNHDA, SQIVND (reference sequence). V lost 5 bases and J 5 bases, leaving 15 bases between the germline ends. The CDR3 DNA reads TGTGCCAGTAGTGCCACCGGGCGGGGAACCGGGGAGCTGTTTTTT. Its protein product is CASSATGRGTGELFF.

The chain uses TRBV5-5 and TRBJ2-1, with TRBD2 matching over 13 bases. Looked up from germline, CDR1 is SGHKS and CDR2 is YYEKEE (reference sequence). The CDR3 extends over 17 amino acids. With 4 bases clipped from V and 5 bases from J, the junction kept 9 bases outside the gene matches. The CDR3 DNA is TGTGCCAGCAGCCTGACTAGCGGGGGGCTCCCGAACAATGAGCAGTTCTTC. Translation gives CASSLTSGGLPNNEQFF.

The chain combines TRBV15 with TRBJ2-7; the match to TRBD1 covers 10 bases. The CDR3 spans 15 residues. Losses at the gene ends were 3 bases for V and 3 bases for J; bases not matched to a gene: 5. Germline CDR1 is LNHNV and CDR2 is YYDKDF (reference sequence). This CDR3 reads CATSSGQGVGYEQYF. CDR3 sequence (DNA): TGTGCCACCAGCAGCGGACAGGGGGTGGGCTACGAGCAGTACTTC.

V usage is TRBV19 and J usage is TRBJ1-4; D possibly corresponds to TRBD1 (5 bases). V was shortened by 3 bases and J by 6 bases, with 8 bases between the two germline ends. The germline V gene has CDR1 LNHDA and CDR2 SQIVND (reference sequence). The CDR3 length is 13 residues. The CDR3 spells CASSIWGDEKLFF. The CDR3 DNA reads TGTGCCAGTAGTATCTGGGGGGATGAAAAACTGTTTTTT.

The CDR3 region is CATSRASSGNYGYTF. DNA for the CDR3: TGTGCCACCAGCAGGGCCTCTAGCGGAAACTATGGCTACACCTTC. The V call is TRBV15, the J call TRBJ1-2; D is unresolved. The CDR3 sequence is 15 residues long. Trimming left V 3 bases short and J 2 bases short, with 13 bases between. Germline V lookup: CDR1 LNHNV, CDR2 YYDKDF (reference sequence).

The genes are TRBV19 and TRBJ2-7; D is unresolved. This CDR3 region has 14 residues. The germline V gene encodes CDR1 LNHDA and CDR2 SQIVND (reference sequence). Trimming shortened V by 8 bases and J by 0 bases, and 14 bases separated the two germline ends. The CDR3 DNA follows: TGTGCCAGTGCGCCTGCACCTAACTCCTACGAGCAGTACTTC. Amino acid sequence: CASAPAPNSYEQYF. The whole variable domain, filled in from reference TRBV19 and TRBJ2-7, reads DGGITQSPKYLFRKEGQNVTLSCEQNLNHDAMYWYRQDPGQGLRLIYYSQIVNDFQKGDIAEGYSVSREKKESFPLTVTSAQKNPTAFYLCASAPAPNSYEQYFGPGTRLTVT.

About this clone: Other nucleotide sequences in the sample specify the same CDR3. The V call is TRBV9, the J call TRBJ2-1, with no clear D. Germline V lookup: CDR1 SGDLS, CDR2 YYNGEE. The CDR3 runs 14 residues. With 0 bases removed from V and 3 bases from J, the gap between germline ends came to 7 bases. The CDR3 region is CASSVDPNYNEQFF. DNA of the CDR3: TGTGCCAGCAGCGTAGATCCTAACTACAATGAGCAGTTCTTC.

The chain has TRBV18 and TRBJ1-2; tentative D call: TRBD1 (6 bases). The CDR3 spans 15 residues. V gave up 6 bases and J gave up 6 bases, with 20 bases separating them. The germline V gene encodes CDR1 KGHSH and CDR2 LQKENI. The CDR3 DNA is TGTGCCAGCTCGCCGCGGGCGGGGGGCGCGGATGGCTACACCTTC. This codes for CASSPRAGGADGYTF.

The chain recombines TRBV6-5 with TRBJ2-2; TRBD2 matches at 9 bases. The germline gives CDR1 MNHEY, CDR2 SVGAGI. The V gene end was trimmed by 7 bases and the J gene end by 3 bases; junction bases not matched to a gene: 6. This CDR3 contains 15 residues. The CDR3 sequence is CASKFGGGDTGELFF. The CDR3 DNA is TGTGCCAGCAAGTTCGGCGGGGGGGACACCGGGGAGCTGTTTTTT.